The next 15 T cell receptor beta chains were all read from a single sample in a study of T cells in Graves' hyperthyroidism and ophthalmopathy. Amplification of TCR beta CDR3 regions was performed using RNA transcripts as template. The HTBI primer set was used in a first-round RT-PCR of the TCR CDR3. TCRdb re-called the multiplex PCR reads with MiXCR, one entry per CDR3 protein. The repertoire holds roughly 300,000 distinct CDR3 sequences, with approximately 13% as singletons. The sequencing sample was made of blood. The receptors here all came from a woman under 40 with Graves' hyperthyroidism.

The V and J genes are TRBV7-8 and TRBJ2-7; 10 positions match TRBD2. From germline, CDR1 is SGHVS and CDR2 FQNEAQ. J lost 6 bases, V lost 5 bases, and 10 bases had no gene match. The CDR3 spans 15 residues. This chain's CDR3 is CASSDGTSAPLEQYF. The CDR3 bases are TGTGCCAGCAGCGACGGGACTAGCGCACCTCTCGAGCAGTACTTC.

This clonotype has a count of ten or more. CDR3 amino acids: CASSQGFNTEAFF. The CDR3 DNA reads TGTGCCAGCAGCCAGGGGTTTAACACTGAAGCTTTCTTT. This chain links TRBV3-1 with TRBJ1-1, with unresolved D. Per the germline V gene, CDR1 is LGHDT and CDR2 is YNNKEL (reference sequence). Trimming took 3 bases from V and 2 from J, leaving 7 bases between them. The CDR3 is 13 residues long. The full variable domain, with the rest looked up from reference TRBV3-1 and TRBJ1-1, is DTAVSQTPKYLVTQMGNDKSIKCEQNLGHDTMYWYKQDSKKFLKIMFSYNNKELIINETVPNRFSPKSPDKAHLNLHINSLELGDSAVYFCASSQGFNTEAFFGQGTRLTVV.

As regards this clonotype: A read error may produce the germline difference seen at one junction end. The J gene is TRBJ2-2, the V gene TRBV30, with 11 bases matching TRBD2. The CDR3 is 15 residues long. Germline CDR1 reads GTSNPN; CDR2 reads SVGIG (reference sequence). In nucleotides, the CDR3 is TGTGCCTGGAGTGCTAGCGGGAGGTTGTCCGGGGAGCTGCTTTTT. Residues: CAWSASGRLSGELLF. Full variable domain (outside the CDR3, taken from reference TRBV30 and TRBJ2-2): SQTIHQWPATLVQPVGSPLSLECTVEGTSNPNLYWYRQAAGRGLQLLFYSVGIGQISSEVPQNLSASRPQDRQFILSSKKLLLSDSGFYLCAWSASGRLSGELLFGEGSRLTVL.

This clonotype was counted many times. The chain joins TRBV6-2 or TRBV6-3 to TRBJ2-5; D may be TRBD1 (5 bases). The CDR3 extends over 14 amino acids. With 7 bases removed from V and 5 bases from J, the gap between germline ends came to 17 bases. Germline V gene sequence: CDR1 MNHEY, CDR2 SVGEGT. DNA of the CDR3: TGTGCCAGCACCCATCAGGGAAGGATGGAGACCCAGTACTTC. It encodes CASTHQGRMETQYF.

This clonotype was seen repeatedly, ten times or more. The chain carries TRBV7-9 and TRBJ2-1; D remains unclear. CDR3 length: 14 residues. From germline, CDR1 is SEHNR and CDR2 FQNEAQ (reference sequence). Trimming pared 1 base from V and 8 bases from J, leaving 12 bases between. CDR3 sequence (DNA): TGTGCCAGCAGCTTAGGGCTGGTCATGGATGAGCAGTTCTTC. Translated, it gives CASSLGLVMDEQFF. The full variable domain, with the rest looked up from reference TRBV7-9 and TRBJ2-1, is DTGVSQNPRHKITKRGQNVTFRCDPISEHNRLYWYRQTLGQGPEFLTYFQNEAQLEKSRLLSDRFSAERPKGSFSTLEIQRTEQGDSAMYLCASSLGLVMDEQFFGPGTRLTVL.

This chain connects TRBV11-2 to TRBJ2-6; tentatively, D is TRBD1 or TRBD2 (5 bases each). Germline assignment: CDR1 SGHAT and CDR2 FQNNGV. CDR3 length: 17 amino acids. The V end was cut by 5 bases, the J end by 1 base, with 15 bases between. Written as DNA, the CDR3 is TGTGCCAGCAGCCCCGGGGCAGGTAGTTCTGGGGCCAACGTCCTGACTTTC. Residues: CASSPGAGSSGANVLTF. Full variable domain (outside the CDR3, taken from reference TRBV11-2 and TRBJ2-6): EAGVAQSPRYKIIEKRQSVAFWCNPISGHATLYWYQQILGQGPKLLIQFQNNGVVDDSQLPKDRFSAERLKGVDSTLKIQPAKLEDSAVYLCASSPGAGSSGANVLTFGAGSRLTVL.

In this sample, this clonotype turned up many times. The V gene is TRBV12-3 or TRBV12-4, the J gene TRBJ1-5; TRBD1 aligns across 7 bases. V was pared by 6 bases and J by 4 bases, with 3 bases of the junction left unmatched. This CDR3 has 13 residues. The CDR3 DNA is TGTGCCAGCAGGGCAGGGGGGAATCAGCCCCAGCATTTT. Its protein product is CASRAGGNQPQHF.

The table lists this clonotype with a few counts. CDR3 sequence: CSARGITDTQYF. The CDR3 bases are TGCAGTGCTAGAGGCATAACAGATACGCAGTATTTT. The gene calls are TRBV20-1 and TRBJ2-3; D is unclear. Germline values: CDR1 DFQATT, CDR2 SNEGSKA (reference sequence). The CDR3 spans 12 residues. The V gene lost 1 base and the J gene lost 3 bases, with 5 bases spanning the gap.

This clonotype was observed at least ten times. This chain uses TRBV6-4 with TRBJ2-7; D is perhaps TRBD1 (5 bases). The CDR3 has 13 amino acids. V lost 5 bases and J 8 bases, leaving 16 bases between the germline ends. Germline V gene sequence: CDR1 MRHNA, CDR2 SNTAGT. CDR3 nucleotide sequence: TGTGCCAGCAGTAACCGTCGAGACAGTCAGCAGTACTTC. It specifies CASSNRRDSQQYF.

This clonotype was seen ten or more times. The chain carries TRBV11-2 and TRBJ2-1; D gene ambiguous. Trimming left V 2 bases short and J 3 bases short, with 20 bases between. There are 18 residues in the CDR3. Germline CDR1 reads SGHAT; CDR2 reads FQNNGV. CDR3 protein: CASSLIPDPSLIYNEQFF. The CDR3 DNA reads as TGTGCCAGCAGCTTAATCCCCGATCCTAGTCTAATCTACAATGAGCAGTTCTTC. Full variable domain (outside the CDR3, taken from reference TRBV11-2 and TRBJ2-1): EAGVAQSPRYKIIEKRQSVAFWCNPISGHATLYWYQQILGQGPKLLIQFQNNGVVDDSQLPKDRFSAERLKGVDSTLKIQPAKLEDSAVYLCASSLIPDPSLIYNEQFFGPGTRLTVL.

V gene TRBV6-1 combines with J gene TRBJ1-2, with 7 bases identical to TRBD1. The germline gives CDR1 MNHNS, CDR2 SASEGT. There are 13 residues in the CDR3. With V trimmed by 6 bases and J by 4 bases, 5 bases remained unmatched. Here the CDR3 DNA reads TGTGCCAGCAGCGAGGGGGCCAGCTATGGCTACACCTTC. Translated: CASSEGASYGYTF.

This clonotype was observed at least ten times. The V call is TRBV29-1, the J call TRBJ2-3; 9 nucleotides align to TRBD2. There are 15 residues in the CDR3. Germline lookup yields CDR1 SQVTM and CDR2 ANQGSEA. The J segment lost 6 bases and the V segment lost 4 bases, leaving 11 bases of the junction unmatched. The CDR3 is CSVGGLSGRPDTQYF. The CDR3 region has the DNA TGCAGCGTTGGGGGACTAAGCGGGAGGCCTGATACGCAGTATTTT.

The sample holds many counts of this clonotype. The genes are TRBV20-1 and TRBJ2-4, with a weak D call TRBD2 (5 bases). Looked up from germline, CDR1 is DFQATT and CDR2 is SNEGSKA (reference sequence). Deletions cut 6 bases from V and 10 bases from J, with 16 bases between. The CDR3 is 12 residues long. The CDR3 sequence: CSARREGSIQYF. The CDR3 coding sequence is TGCAGTGCAAGAAGAGAAGGGAGTATTCAGTACTTC.

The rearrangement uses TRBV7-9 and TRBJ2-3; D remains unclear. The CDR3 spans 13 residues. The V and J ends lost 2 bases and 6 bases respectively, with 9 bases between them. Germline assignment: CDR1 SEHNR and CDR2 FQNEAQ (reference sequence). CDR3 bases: TGTGCCAGCAGCTTAACCGGATTTGATACGCAGTATTTT. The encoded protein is CASSLTGFDTQYF.

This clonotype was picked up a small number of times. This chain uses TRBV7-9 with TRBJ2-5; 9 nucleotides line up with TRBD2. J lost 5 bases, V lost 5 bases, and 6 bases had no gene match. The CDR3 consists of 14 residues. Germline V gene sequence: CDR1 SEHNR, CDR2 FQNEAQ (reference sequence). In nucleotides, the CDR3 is TGTGCCAGCAGCGCTGGTAGCGGGAGTGAGACCCAGTACTTC. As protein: CASSAGSGSETQYF.